The entry below describes one T cell receptor (beta chain). Its antigen is not identified. The sample belongs to a study of human CD8 memory T cell subsets. General study points: The study sequenced T cell receptor beta chains alone. Similarly high diversity was seen in stem-like memory and precursor exhausted T cells, but not in effector memory cells.

UMI-labeled 5' RACE was used, and it produced the TCR beta libraries. TCRdb reprocessed the 5' RACE reads and stores each CDR3 protein as one record, lacking DNA. The sample totals several thousand distinct CDR3 sequences; its top ten clones hold 18%. Germline V gene data show CDR1 as SGHNT and CDR2 as YYREEE (reference sequence). The CDR3 runs to 13 residues. PBMC were drawn from healthy donors' buffy coats. The authors enriched total CD8+ T cells by negative magnetic separation. Sequencing was carried out using CD8+ T cells from PBMCs. This TCR was recovered from a human donor in good health. The genes are TRBV5-4 and TRBJ2-7; with no DNA, the TCRdb D assignment of TRBD1 cannot be verified. CDR3 protein: CASGRDRAHEQYF.